This T cell receptor (beta chain) was observed in a study of Ad26.COV2.S vaccination and SARS-CoV-2 variants. Turning to the study itself: The donor belonged to the COV1001 Ad26.COV2.S trial arm.

This CDR3 has 13 amino acids. Germline V gene sequence: CDR1 LNHDA, CDR2 SQIVND (reference sequence). The V and J ends lost 4 bases and 5 bases respectively, with 9 bases between them. Treatment in this sample: approximately 18 received Ad26.COV2.S at low or high dose, single or two shots; about 5 received placebo; per-sample allocation not given. Vaccine and placebo recipients were sampled on day 63 after the first injection. This clone was recorded a few times. Libraries were prepared by immunoSEQ multiplex PCR; TCRdb keeps only in-frame clonotypes and omits some of them. The repertoire holds some 640,000 clones, around 92% seen once, with over 1.3% in the top ten.

The clonotype originates from a person between 18 and 65 years old who received the Ad26.COV2.S COVID-19 vaccine or a placebo. The sequencing here drew on peripheral blood, taken in a trial of Ad26.COV2.S vaccine versus placebo. J is TRBJ1-5 and V is TRBV19; no definite D call. The CDR3 region has the DNA TGTGCCAGTAGTAGAGGCTACTATCAGCCCCAGCATTTT. It specifies CASSRGYYQPQHF.